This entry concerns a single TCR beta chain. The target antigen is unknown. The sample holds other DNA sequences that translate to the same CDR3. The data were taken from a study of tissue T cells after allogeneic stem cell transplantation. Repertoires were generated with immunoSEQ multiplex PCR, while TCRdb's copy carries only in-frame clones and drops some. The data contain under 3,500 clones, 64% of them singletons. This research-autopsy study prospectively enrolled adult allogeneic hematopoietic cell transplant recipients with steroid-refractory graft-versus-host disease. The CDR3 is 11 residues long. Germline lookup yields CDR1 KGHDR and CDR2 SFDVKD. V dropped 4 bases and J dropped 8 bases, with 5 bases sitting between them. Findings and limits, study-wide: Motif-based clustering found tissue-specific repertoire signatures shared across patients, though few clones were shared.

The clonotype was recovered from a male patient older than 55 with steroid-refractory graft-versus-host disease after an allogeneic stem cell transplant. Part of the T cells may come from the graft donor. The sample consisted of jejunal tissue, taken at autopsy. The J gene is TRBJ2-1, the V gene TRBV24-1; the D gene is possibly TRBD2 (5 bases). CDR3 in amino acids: CATSDGDEQFF. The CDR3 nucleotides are TGTGCCACCAGTGACGGGGATGAGCAGTTCTTC.